The clone carrying this T cell receptor beta chain was detected only once. Its antigen is not identified. These data come from a study of a mutant IDH1 vaccine in newly diagnosed glioma. At the level of the study: Eight vaccinations were given in weeks 1, 3, 5, 7, 11, 15, 19 and 23. Sex among treated patients split about 60% male, approximately 40% female; mean age was roughly 40 years.

Clones were sequenced by immunoSEQ multiplex PCR, and TCRdb holds only the in-frame ones, with some missing. The sample records 52,000 or so clones, approximately 78% being singletons. The CDR3 has 11 amino acids. The germline V gene has CDR1 MNHEY and CDR2 SMNVEV (reference sequence). V was shortened by 3 bases and J by 3 bases, with 0 bases between the two germline ends. The sample's time point: week 23, last vaccination. Every vaccination contained 300 ug of the mutant IDH1 20-mer peptide and was paired with topical imiquimod. The chain uses TRBV27 and TRBJ2-1, with no clear D. The clonotype was recovered from a woman aged 35 to 49 with glioma. Some clones in this sample may be carry-over from other donors' samples. The source was PBMCs, collected from a glioma patient whose treatment included an IDH1 peptide vaccine. CDR3 sequence (DNA): TGTGCCAGCAGTTTCTACAATGAGCAGTTCTTC. Translating it yields CASSFYNEQFF.